This T cell receptor beta chain is from a study of blood T cells in healthy people across ages. The CDR3 totals 12 residues. Germline CDR1 is DFQATT and CDR2 is SNEGSKA (reference sequence). Next came a second PCR, run for about 7 to 12 cycles, which used a sample-barcoded 5' primer along with a J-beta primer mix. With 12 random nucleotides, a template-switch adaptor tagged each individual cDNA molecule. TCRdb processed the 5' RACE reads anew with MiXCR; each CDR3 protein has one entry. This sample yields some 640,000 distinct CDR3 sequences, of which around half are seen a single time; approximately 32% belongs to the top ten.

The chain links TRBV20-1 to TRBJ1-2; D is unresolved. Sequenced: blood. This TCR was sampled from a woman in her fifties or sixties in good health. CDR3 in amino acids: CRPDAQAYGYTF. The CDR3 coding sequence is TGCAGGCCCGACGCCCAGGCCTATGGCTACACCTTC.